Presented here are 11 T cell receptor beta chains from one specimen sequenced in a study of PD-1 blockade in classical Hodgkin lymphoma. Profiled with immunoSEQ multiplex PCR; TCRdb holds only in-frame clones, not every one. There are approximately 25,000 clones in the sample; 69% occur only once, and approximately 3.4% lies in the top ten. Brentuximab vedotin exposure varied, and every patient relapsed after autologous stem cell transplantation. Sequenced material: peripheral blood mononuclear cells (PBMCs), taken at baseline. The receptors stem from a human donor with classical Hodgkin lymphoma.

This clone was found once. The chain recombines TRBV19 with TRBJ1-1; unclear D gene. This CDR3 has 10 residues. V shed 4 bases and J shed 8 bases, with 5 bases lying between them. Looked up from germline, CDR1 is LNHDA and CDR2 is SQIVND (reference sequence). The CDR3 DNA reads as TGTGCCAGTAGTAGTAACGAAGCTTTCTTT. The encoded protein is CASSSNEAFF.

The chain joins TRBV5-6 to TRBJ1-1; D remains unclear. Germline lookup yields CDR1 SGHDT and CDR2 YYEEEE. V was trimmed by 0 bases and J by 1 base, leaving 10 bases between them. The CDR3 covers 15 residues. The CDR3 here is CASSLVGAKNTEAFF. The CDR3 nucleotides are TGTGCCAGCAGCTTGGTTGGAGCTAAGAACACTGAAGCTTTCTTT.

V and J are TRBV23-1 and TRBJ2-7, with no clear D. TRBV23-1 is noted as an ORF with a role that remains uncertain. V was shortened by 7 bases and J by 0 bases, with 10 bases between the two germline ends. This CDR3 region has 13 residues. The CDR3 sequence is CASKHMGSYEQYF. The CDR3 coding sequence is TGCGCCAGCAAGCACATGGGCTCCTACGAGCAGTACTTC.

This rearrangement joins TRBV7-8 to TRBJ1-1, with 7 bases that match TRBD1. This CDR3 comprises 17 residues. Germline V gene sequence: CDR1 SGHVS, CDR2 FQNEAQ. The ends lost 8 bases at V and 0 bases at J; junction bases unmatched: 15. The CDR3 region is CASQIEARGQMNTEAFF. In DNA, the CDR3 is TGTGCCAGCCAAATAGAGGCGAGGGGACAGATGAACACTGAAGCTTTCTTT.

J is TRBJ1-5 and V is TRBV19; possible D gene TRBD1, 5 bases. Deletions cut 3 bases from V and 5 bases from J, with 11 bases between. The CDR3 is 14 residues long. Germline values: CDR1 LNHDA, CDR2 SQIVND (reference sequence). Here the CDR3 reads CASSMWGGDQPQHF. The CDR3 nucleotides read TGTGCCAGTAGTATGTGGGGGGGAGATCAGCCCCAGCATTTT.

The chain uses TRBV6-1 and TRBJ2-3; 9 positions match TRBD2. CDR1 MNHNS and CDR2 SASEGT come from the germline V gene. Trimming removed 2 bases from V and 0 bases from J; junction bases left unmatched: 9. The CDR3 length is 18 residues. CDR3 residues: CASSEKPAGGPSTDTQYF. Written as DNA, the CDR3 is TGTGCCAGCAGTGAAAAACCAGCGGGGGGCCCAAGCACAGATACGCAGTATTTT.

For the CDR3, the DNA is TGTGCCAGCAGCGTAGAGGAGGGAATGAACACTGAAGCTTTCTTT. Translating it yields CASSVEEGMNTEAFF. The rearrangement links TRBV9 to TRBJ1-1; D is unresolved. Germline CDR1 is SGDLS and CDR2 is YYNGEE. The CDR3 loop spans 15 amino acids. V was cut by 0 bases and J by 0 bases, with 9 bases left in between.

The chain uses TRBV27 and TRBJ1-5; D not certain. V lost 1 base and J lost 4, with 5 bases in between. Germline loops: CDR1 MNHEY, CDR2 SMNVEV (reference sequence). The CDR3 length is 13 residues. CDR3 sequence (DNA): TGTGCCAGCAGTTTATTGGTAAATCAGCCCCAGCATTTT. Protein: CASSLLVNQPQHF.

The rearrangement joins TRBV19 to TRBJ2-7, with D unclear. Germline V gene sequence: CDR1 LNHDA, CDR2 SQIVND (reference sequence). Deletions cut 5 bases from V and 4 bases from J, with 12 bases between. This CDR3 spans 13 amino acids. The CDR3 reads CASSFSSKYEQYF. In nucleotides, the CDR3 is TGTGCCAGTAGTTTCAGTTCAAAGTACGAGCAGTACTTC.

The V gene is TRBV9, the J gene TRBJ2-5; D is perhaps TRBD1 or TRBD2 (5 bases each). Germline-derived CDR1 and CDR2 are SGDLS and YYNGEE. This CDR3 contains 15 residues. Trimming removed 3 bases from V and 3 bases from J, with 15 bases in between. The CDR3 DNA follows: TGTGCCAGCAGCGAGGGGAGCGCAGGAAAAGAGACCCAGTACTTC. Protein sequence: CASSEGSAGKETQYF. Full variable domain (remainder filled in from reference TRBV9 and TRBJ2-5): DSGVTQTPKHLITATGQRVTLRCSPRSGDLSVYWYQQSLDQGLQFLIQYYNGEERAKGNILERFSAQQFPDLHSELNLSSLELGDSALYFCASSEGSAGKETQYFGPGTRLLVL.

The CDR3 DNA reads as TGTGCCAGCAGTGAACACACTGAAGCTTTCTTT. It codes for CASSEHTEAFF. J is TRBJ1-1 and V is TRBV6-1; no firm D call. Trimming stripped 2 bases from V and 3 bases from J, with 1 base between. The CDR3 contains 11 residues. CDR1 is MNHNS, CDR2 SASEGT, per germline.